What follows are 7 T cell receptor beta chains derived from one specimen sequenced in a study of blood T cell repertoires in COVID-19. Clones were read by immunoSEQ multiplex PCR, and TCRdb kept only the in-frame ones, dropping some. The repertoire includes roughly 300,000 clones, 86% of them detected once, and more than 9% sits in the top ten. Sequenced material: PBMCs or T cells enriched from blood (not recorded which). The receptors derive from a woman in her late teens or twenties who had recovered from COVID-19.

The CDR3 DNA reads TGTGCCAGCAGCTCCCAGGGGGCAGTCCCGGAGGTTGGTGGCTACACCTTC. Residues: CASSSQGAVPEVGGYTF. The chain carries TRBV9 and TRBJ1-2, with 8 positions matching TRBD1. With V trimmed by 4 bases and J by 7 bases, 18 bases remained unmatched. This CDR3 has 17 residues. CDR1 and CDR2 from the germline V gene are SGDLS and YYNGEE. The full variable domain, completed using reference TRBV9 and TRBJ1-2, is DSGVTQTPKHLITATGQRVTLRCSPRSGDLSVYWYQQSLDQGLQFLIQYYNGEERAKGNILERFSAQQFPDLHSELNLSSLELGDSALYFCASSSQGAVPEVGGYTFGSGTRLTVV.

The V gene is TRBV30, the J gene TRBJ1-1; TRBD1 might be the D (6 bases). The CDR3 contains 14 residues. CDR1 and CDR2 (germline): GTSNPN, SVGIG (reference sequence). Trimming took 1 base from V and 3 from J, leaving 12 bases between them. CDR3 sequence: CAWSGGQSDTEAFF. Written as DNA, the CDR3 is TGTGCCTGGAGTGGTGGACAGTCTGACACTGAAGCTTTCTTT.

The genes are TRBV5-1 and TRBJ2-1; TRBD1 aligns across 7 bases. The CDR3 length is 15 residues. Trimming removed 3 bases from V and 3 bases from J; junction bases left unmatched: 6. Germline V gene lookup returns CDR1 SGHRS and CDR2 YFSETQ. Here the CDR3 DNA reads TGCGCCAGCAGCTCCCTAGGGGGCTTCTACAATGAGCAGTTCTTC. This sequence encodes CASSSLGGFYNEQFF.

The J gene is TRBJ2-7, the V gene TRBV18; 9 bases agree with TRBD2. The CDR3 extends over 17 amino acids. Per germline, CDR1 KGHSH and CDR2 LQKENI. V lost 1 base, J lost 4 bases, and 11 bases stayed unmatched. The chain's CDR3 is CASSPREGLAGIYEQYF. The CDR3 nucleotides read TGTGCCAGCTCACCACGTGAAGGCCTAGCGGGAATATACGAGCAGTACTTC. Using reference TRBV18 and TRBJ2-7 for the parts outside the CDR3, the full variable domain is NAGVMQNPRHLVRRRGQEARLRCSPMKGHSHVYWYRQLPEEGLKFMVYLQKENIIDESGMPKERFSAEFPKEGPSILRIQQVVRGDSAAYFCASSPREGLAGIYEQYFGPGTRLTVT.

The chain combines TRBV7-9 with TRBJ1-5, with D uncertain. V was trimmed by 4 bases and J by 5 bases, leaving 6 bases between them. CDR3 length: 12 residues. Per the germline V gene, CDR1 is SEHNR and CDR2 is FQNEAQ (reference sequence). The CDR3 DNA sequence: TGTGCCAGCAGCTCCAGTTATCAGCCCCAGCATTTT. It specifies CASSSSYQPQHF.

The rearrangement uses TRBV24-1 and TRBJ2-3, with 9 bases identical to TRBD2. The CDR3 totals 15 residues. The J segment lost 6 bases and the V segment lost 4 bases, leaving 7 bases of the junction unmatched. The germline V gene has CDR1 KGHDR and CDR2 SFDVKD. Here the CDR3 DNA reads TGTGCCACCAGTGAAAGTAGCGGGAGTGGTGATACGCAGTATTTT. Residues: CATSESSGSGDTQYF.

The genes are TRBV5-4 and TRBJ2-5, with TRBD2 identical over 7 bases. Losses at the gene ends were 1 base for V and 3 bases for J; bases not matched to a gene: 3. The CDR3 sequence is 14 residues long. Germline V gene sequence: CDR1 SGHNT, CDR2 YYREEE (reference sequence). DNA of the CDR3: TGTGCCAGCAGCTTGAAACTAGCGAAAGAGACCCAGTACTTC. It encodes CASSLKLAKETQYF.